These T cell receptor beta chains were read from a single sample in a study of blood T cells in healthy people across ages. TCRdb analysed the 5' RACE reads with MiXCR anew, one entry per CDR3 protein. Of approximately 800,000 distinct CDR3 sequences detected, around 50% appear once; the ten largest clones hold 18%. The source material was blood. The receptor source for this set is a man aged 80 or over in good health. Both conserved end residues are part of each CDR3. D genes are given only for firm matches. The listing skips clone size in some rows; elsewhere it reads once, few, many or a size class.

j_call	v_call	d_call	clone_size	cdr3_length	cdr3_nt	cdr3_aa
TRBJ1-5	TRBV29-1	TRBD1	few	13	TGCAGCGTTGCTGGGACAGGAGATCAGCCCCAGCATTTT	CSVAGTGDQPQHF
TRBJ2-3	TRBV6-5	TRBD2	-	15	TGTGCCAGCACCGACCCGGGACTAGCGGTGTATACGCAGTATTTT	CASTDPGLAVYTQYF
TRBJ2-4	TRBV29-1	-	few	14	TGCAGCGTTGAAGAAGGGGGTTCTGGGGGCATTCAGTACTTC	CSVEEGGSGGIQYF
TRBJ2-3	TRBV7-9	TRBD2	-	13	TGTGCCTCGACTAGCGGGAGAACAGATACGCAGTATTTT	CASTSGRTDTQYF
TRBJ2-5	TRBV10-3	-	-	15	TGTGCCATCAGTGAGTCCGCAGGGCAACAAGAGACCCAGTACTTC	CAISESAGQQETQYF
TRBJ2-7	TRBV7-2	-	-	19	TGTGCCAGCAGCTTACGATCCACAAAAACCGGGACATTTTACAATGAGCAGTACTTC	CASSLRSTKTGTFYNEQYF
TRBJ1-1	TRBV12-3/TRBV12-4	-	-	12	TGTGCCAGCAGTTTCTCGGGGACTGAAGCTTTCTTT	CASSFSGTEAFF
TRBJ1-2	TRBV4-2	TRBD1	-	18	TGTGCCAGCAGCCAAACCAGGGGGCGCTTTATCGGTAACTATGGCTACACCTTC	CASSQTRGRFIGNYGYTF
TRBJ2-3	TRBV15	TRBD2	-	19	TGTGCCACCAGCACAGGGAGGGATGCGGGAGGGCACGAGGCAGATACGCAGTATTTT	CATSTGRDAGGHEADTQYF
TRBJ2-6	TRBV7-9	-	-	17	TGTGCCAGCAGCTTATGGGGGACGACCTCTGGGGCCAACGTCCTGACTTTC	CASSLWGTTSGANVLTF
TRBJ1-6	TRBV29-1	TRBD1	-	13	TGCAGCGTGGGACAGGGGGAGGATTCACCCCTCCACTTT	CSVGQGEDSPLHF
TRBJ2-7	TRBV29-1	-	many	12	TGCAGCGTTTGGGAATACTCCTACGAGCAGTACTTC	CSVWEYSYEQYF
TRBJ2-7	TRBV2	TRBD1	many	14	TGTGCCAGCAGTGAATGGGACAGGGGGCTCGAGCAGTACTTC	CASSEWDRGLEQYF
TRBJ2-3	TRBV2	-	-	16	TGTGCCAGCCAGGCCCTGGCAGGGACAAGCACAGATACGCAGTATTTT	CASQALAGTSTDTQYF
TRBJ2-7	TRBV9	-	few	14	TGTGCCAGCAGCACCCGGGACGCGTTGGGGGAGCAGTACTTC	CASSTRDALGEQYF
TRBJ2-1	TRBV5-1	TRBD2	many	16	TGCGCCAGCAGGTTAGGAAGCGGGAGTTTCTACAATGAGCAGTTCTTC	CASRLGSGSFYNEQFF
TRBJ1-2	TRBV2	TRBD1	-	12	TGTGCCAGCAGGCGACAGGGAGAAGGCTACACCTTC	CASRRQGEGYTF
TRBJ2-7	TRBV28	-	-	17	TGTGCCAGCAGTTTACGGGGTTTACAGGGGAGGGATTACGAGCAGTACTTC	CASSLRGLQGRDYEQYF
TRBJ2-7	TRBV20-1	-	-	13	TGCAGTGCGGGGCGTGGGGACTCCTACGAGCAGTACTTC	CSAGRGDSYEQYF
TRBJ2-1	TRBV20-1	TRBD2	few	16	TGCAGTGCTGCGCGTATGGGGACTAGCAACGACAATGAGCAGTTCTTC	CSAARMGTSNDNEQFF
TRBJ2-7	TRBV6-5	-	-	16	TGTGCCAGCAGTTACTCTACAGGCGGACCCTACAATGAGCAGTACTTC	CASSYSTGGPYNEQYF
TRBJ1-4	TRBV28	TRBD1	few	15	TGTGCCAGCAGTTCCCTCCGGGACAGTAATGAAAAACTGTTTTTT	CASSSLRDSNEKLFF
TRBJ2-7	TRBV29-1	TRBD2	-	13	TGCAGCGTCCGGACTAGCTATATCGACGAGCAGTACTTC	CSVRTSYIDEQYF
TRBJ2-7	TRBV28	-	-	16	TGTGCCAGCAGTACCCAGGCGCTTCGTGAACTCTACGAGCAGTACTTC	CASSTQALRELYEQYF
TRBJ2-1	TRBV9	TRBD2	once	16	TGTGCCAGCAGCGTCGGGACTAGCGGGAGCCTGCATGAGCAGTTCTTC	CASSVGTSGSLHEQFF
TRBJ2-5	TRBV7-3	-	many	14	TGTGCCAGCAGCTCCGCAGGAGGAGAAGAGACCCAGTACTTC	CASSSAGGEETQYF
TRBJ2-5	TRBV20-1	-	few	16	TGCAGTGCTAGAGACGGACTACCCACGGGCCACGAGACCCAGTACTTC	CSARDGLPTGHETQYF
TRBJ2-3	TRBV11-2	-	-	14	TGTGCCAGCAGCCCCTGGGGTAGGTCGGATACGCAGTATTTT	CASSPWGRSDTQYF
TRBJ2-1	TRBV28	-	few	14	TGTGCCAGCATCGGGAGATGGGGGAACAATGAGCAGTTCTTC	CASIGRWGNNEQFF
TRBJ2-3	TRBV5-8	-	-	15	TGTGCCAGCAGCTTGGCAAGGAGAGGCACAGATACGCAGTATTTT	CASSLARRGTDTQYF
TRBJ2-3	TRBV5-5	-	few	15	TGTGCCAGCAGCTCTGCGTTCGGGTGGACAGATACGCAGTATTTT	CASSSAFGWTDTQYF